Described below is a single T cell receptor (beta chain) sequence and its context. Its target is not known. The CDR3 has 14 amino acids. Trimming removed 4 bases from V and 8 bases from J; junction bases left unmatched: 5. Germline CDR1 reads SGHRS; CDR2 reads YFSETQ. These data come from a study of human T cells and chemical hapten exposure. Study-wide results and limits: Donors were affected by alopecia, so their immune reaction might vary from that of healthy individuals.

TCRdb analysed the RACE reads with MiXCR anew, one entry per CDR3 protein. Here the sample spans about 180,000 distinct CDR3 sequences, roughly 30% being singletons. Specified time point: pre-sensitization, week 0. Stated treatment: therapeutic diphenylcyclopropenone sensitization with weekly scalp DPC. The clonotype originates from a woman in her 30s with alopecia areata. Some clones in this sample may be carry-over from other donors' samples. V gene TRBV5-1 combines with J gene TRBJ2-1; 11 positions match TRBD1. The source was whole blood, collected in connection with sensitization to the hapten diphenylcyclopropenone (DPC). CDR3 nucleotides: TGCGCCAGCAGCCCCGGGACAGGGGGTGATGAGCAGTTCTTC. Translation gives CASSPGTGGDEQFF.